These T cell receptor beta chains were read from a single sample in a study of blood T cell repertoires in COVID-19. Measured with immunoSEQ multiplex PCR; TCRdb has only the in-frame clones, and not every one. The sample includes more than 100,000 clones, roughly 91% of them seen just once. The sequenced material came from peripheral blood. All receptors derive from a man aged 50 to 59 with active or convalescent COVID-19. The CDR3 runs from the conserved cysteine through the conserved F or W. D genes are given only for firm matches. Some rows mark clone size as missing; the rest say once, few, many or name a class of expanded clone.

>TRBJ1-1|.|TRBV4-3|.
CASSQGGEGTEAFF
TGCGCCAGCAGCCAAGGGGGGGAGGGAACTGAAGCTTTCTTT
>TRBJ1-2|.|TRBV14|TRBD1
CASSQGRQGEWSGYTF
TGTGCCAGCAGCCAAGGAAGACAGGGGGAGTGGAGTGGCTACACCTTC
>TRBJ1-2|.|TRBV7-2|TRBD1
CASSLRPQGNGYTF
TGTGCCAGCAGCTTACGGCCACAGGGGAATGGCTACACCTTC
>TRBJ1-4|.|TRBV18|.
CASSRAGGGNEKLFF
TGTGCCAGCTCACGTGCCGGGGGGGGAAATGAAAAACTGTTTTTT
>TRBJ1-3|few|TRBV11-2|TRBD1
CASSYPTLRDRDGNTIYF
TGTGCCAGCAGCTATCCAACCCTCCGGGACAGGGATGGAAACACCATATATTTT
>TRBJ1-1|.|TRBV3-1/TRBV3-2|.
CASSLRVNTEAFF
TGTGCCAGCAGCCTGAGAGTGAACACTGAAGCTTTCTTT
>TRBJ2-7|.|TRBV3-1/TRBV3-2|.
CASSQVTGGEQYF
TGTGCCAGCAGCCAGGTGACAGGAGGCGAGCAGTACTTC
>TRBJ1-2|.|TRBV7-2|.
CASSEGSGRSGYTF
TGTGCCAGCAGCGAAGGCTCGGGGAGGAGTGGCTACACCTTC
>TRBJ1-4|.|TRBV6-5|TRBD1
CASRRQGGEKLFF
TGTGCCAGCAGGAGACAGGGTGGTGAAAAACTGTTTTTT
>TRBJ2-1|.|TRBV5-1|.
CASSGLQGRFSYNEQFF
TGCGCCAGCAGTGGGTTACAGGGACGATTCTCCTACAATGAGCAGTTCTTC
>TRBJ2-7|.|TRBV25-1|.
CASSKGGGSYEQYF
TGTGCCAGCAGTAAAGGTGGCGGGTCCTACGAGCAGTACTTC
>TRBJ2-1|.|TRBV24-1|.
CATSDAVGGPYNEQFF
TGTGCCACCAGTGATGCCGTAGGGGGTCCCTACAATGAGCAGTTCTTC
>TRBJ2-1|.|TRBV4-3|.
CASSQAGRADEQFF
TGCGCCAGCAGCCAAGCGGGCAGGGCGGATGAGCAGTTCTTC
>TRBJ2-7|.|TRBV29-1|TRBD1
CSVVPRDREYEQYF
TGCAGCGTTGTACCGCGGGACAGGGAGTACGAGCAGTACTTC
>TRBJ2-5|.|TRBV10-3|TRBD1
CAIRGTGDQETQYF
TGTGCCATCAGGGGGACAGGGGACCAAGAGACCCAGTACTTC
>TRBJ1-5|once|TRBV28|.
CASSNPGQGGQPQHF
TGTGCCAGCAGTAACCCTGGGCAGGGAGGTCAGCCCCAGCATTTT
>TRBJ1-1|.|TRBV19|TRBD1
CATTGTGTNTEAFF
TGTGCCACCACCGGGACAGGTACCAACACTGAAGCTTTCTTT
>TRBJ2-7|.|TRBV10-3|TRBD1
CAIRGQGIHEQYF
TGTGCCATCAGGGGACAGGGGATTCACGAGCAGTACTTC
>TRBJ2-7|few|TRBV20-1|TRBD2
CSATAGAEQYF
TGCAGTGCTACAGCGGGAGCCGAGCAGTACTTC
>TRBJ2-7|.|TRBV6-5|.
CASSYRGEGYEQYF
TGTGCCAGCAGTTATAGGGGGGAGGGCTACGAGCAGTACTTC
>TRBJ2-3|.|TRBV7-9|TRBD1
CASSLVPTGGIGDTQYF
TGTGCCAGCAGCTTAGTCCCCACAGGGGGCATTGGAGATACGCAGTATTTT
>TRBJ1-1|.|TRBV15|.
CATSNLRAQGAEAFF
TGTGCCACCAGCAATCTCCGGGCCCAGGGCGCTGAAGCTTTCTTT
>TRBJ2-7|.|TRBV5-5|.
CASSLDTYEQYF
TGTGCCAGCAGCTTGGACACCTACGAGCAGTACTTC
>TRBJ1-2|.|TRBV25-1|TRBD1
CASSGSGTASYGYTF
TGTGCCAGCAGTGGATCCGGGACAGCAAGTTATGGCTACACCTTC
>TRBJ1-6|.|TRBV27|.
CASSRFRGADSPLHF
TGTGCCAGCAGTCGCTTTCGGGGGGCGGATTCACCCCTCCACTTT
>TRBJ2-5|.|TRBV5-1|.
CASSLSQYAQETQYF
TGCGCCAGCAGCTTGTCACAGTACGCCCAAGAGACCCAGTACTTC
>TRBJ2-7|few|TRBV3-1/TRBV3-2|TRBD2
CASSQARTSGYEQYF
TGTGCCAGCAGCCAAGCGCGAACTAGCGGTTACGAGCAGTACTTC
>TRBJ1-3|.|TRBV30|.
CAWSESDRGYF
TGTGCCTGGAGTGAGTCGGACAGAGGGTATTTT
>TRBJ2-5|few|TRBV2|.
CARQGGRETQYF
TGTGCCAGACAGGGGGGGAGGGAGACCCAGTACTTC
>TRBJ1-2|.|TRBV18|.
CASSPILDSYGYTF
TGTGCCAGCTCACCAATACTCGACAGCTATGGCTACACCTTC